Listed here is a single T cell receptor (beta chain). V lost 0 bases and J lost 5, with 14 bases in between. Germline CDR1 is SEHNR and CDR2 is FQNEAQ (reference sequence). The CDR3 has 15 amino acids. Cells designated naive CD8 were CD45RO-negative and were positively selected for CCR7, with terminally differentiated effector memory CD45RA+ cells excluded. The sample originates from a study of shared clonotypes between healthy human individuals. Profiled with immunoSEQ multiplex PCR; TCRdb holds only in-frame clones, not every one. The repertoire holds around 650,000 clones, with approximately 96% as singletons.

Sequenced sample: naive CD8+ T cells sorted from blood. The V and J genes are TRBV7-9 and TRBJ2-7; D is undetermined. The clonotype was recovered from a woman aged 25 to 39 in good health. The CDR3 reads CASSLALGPAHEQYF. CDR3 in DNA: TGTGCCAGCAGCTTAGCCCTAGGACCCGCCCACGAGCAGTACTTC.